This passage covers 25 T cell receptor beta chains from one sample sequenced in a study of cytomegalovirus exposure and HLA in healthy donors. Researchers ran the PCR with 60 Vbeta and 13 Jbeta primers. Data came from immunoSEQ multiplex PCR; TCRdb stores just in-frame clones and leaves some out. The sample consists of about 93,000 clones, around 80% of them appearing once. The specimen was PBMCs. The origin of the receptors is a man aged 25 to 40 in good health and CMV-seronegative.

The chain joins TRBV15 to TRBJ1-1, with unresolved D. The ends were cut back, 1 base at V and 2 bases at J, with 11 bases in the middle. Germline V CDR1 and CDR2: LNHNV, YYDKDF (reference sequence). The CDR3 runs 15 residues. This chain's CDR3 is CATSRASTGNTEAFF. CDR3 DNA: TGTGCCACCAGCAGAGCGAGTACGGGTAACACTGAAGCTTTCTTT.

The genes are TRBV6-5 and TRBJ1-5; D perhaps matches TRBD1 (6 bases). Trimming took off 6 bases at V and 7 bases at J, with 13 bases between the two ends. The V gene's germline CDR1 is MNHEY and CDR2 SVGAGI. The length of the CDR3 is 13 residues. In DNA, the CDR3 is TGTGCCAGCAGACCAGGACAGAGGCAGCCCCAGCATTTT. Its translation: CASRPGQRQPQHF.

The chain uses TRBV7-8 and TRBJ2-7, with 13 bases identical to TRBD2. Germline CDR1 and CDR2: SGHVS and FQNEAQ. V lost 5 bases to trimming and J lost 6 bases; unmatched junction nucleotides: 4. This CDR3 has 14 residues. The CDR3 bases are TGTGCCAGCAGCCTACTAGCGGGAGGGATCGAGCAGTACGTC. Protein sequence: CASSLLAGGIEQYV.

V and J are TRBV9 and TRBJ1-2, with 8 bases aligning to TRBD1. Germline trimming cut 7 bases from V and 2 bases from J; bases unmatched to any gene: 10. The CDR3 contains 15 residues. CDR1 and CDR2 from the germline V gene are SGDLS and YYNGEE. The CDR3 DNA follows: TGTGCCAGCTCACAGGGGGGGGACCCCAACTATGGCTACACCTTC. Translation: CASSQGGDPNYGYTF.

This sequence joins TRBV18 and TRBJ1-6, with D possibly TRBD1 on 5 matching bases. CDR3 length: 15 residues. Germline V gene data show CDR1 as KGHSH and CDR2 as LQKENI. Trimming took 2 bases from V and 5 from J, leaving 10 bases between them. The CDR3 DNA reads TGTGCCAGCTCACCAAGTTCAGGGAATAATTCACCCCTCCACTTT. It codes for CASSPSSGNNSPLHF.

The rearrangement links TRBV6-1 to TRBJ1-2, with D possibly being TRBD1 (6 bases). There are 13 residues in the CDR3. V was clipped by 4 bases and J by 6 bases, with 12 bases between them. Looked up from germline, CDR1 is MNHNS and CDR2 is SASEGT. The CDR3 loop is CASSVQGFNGYTF. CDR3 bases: TGTGCCAGCAGTGTTCAGGGGTTTAATGGCTACACCTTC.

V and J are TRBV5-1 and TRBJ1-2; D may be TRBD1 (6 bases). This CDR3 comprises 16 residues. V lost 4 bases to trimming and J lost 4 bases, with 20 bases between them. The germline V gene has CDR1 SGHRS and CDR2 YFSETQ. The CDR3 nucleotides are TGCGCCAGCAGCCCGGAGTGGGGGGGCGCATCCTATGGCTACACCTTC. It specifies CASSPEWGGASYGYTF.

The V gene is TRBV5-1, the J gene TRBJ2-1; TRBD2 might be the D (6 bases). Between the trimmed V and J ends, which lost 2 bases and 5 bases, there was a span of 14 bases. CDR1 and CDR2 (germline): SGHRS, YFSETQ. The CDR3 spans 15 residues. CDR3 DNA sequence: TGCGCCAGCAGCTTAGAGGGAGGTGGGAACAATGAGCAGTTCTTC. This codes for CASSLEGGGNNEQFF.

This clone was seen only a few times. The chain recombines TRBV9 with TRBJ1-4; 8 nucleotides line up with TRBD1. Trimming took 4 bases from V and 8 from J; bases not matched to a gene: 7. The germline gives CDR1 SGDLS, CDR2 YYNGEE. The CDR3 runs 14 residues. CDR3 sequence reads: CASSPRTGLEKLFF. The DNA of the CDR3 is TGTGCCAGCAGCCCTCGGACAGGGCTGGAAAAACTGTTTTTT.

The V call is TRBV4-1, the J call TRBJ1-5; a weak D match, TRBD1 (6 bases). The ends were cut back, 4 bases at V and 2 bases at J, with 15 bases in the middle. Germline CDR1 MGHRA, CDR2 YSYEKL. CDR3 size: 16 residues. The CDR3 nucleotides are TGCGCCAGCAGCCTGACAAAGGGGGTACGCAATCAGCCCCAGCATTTT. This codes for CASSLTKGVRNQPQHF.

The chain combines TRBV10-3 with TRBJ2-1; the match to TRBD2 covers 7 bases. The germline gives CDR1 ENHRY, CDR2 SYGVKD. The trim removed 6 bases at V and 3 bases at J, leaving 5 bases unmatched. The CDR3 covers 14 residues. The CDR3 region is CAIRHGTIYNEQFF. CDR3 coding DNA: TGTGCCATCAGGCATGGGACTATCTACAATGAGCAGTTCTTC.

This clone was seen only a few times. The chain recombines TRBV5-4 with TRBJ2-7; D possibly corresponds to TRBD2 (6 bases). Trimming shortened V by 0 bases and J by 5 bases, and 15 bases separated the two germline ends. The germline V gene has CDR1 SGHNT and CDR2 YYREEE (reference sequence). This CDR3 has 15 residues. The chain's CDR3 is CASSLESGGYDEQYV. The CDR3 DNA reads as TGTGCCAGCAGCTTGGAATCAGGAGGGTACGACGAGCAGTACGTC.

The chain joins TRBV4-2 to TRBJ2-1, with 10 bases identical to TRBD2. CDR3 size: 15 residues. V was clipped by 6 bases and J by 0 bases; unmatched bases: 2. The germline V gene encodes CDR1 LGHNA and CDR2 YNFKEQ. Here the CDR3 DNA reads TGTGCCAGCAGACTAGCGGGGACCTCCTACAATGAGCAGTTCTTC. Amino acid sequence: CASRLAGTSYNEQFF.

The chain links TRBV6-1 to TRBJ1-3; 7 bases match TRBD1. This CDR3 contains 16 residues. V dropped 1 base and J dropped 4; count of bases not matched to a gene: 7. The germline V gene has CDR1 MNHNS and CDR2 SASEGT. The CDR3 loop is CASSEVMTGSGNTIYF. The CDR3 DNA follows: TGTGCCAGCAGTGAAGTGATGACAGGGTCGGGAAACACCATATATTTT.

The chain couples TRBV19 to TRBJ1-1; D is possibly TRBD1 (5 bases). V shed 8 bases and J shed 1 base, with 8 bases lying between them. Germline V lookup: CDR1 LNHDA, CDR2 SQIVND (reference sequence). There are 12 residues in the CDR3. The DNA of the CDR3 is TGTGCCAGTCGACAGCCGAACACTGAAGCTTTCTTT. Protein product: CASRQPNTEAFF.

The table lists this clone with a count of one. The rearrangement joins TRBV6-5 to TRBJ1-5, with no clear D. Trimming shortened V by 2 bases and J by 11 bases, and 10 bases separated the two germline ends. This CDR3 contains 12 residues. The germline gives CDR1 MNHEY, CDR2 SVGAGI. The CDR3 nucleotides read TGTGCCAGCAGTTACCCAGACACTGCCCAGCATTTT. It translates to CASSYPDTAQHF.

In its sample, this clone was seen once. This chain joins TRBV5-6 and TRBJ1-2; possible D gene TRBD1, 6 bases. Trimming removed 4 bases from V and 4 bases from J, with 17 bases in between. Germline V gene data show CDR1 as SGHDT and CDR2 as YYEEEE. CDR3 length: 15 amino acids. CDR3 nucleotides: TGTGCCAGCAGCCTGATGCCTGTGGGGGCCTATGGCTACACCTTC. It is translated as CASSLMPVGAYGYTF.

CDR3 residues: CASSIFGTEAFF. The CDR3 DNA follows: TGTGCCAGTAGTATATTCGGCACTGAAGCTTTCTTT. V usage is TRBV19 and J usage is TRBJ1-1; D gene ambiguous. Germline assignment: CDR1 LNHDA and CDR2 SQIVND (reference sequence). CDR3 length: 12 residues. Trimming took off 2 bases at V and 4 bases at J, with 5 bases between the two ends.

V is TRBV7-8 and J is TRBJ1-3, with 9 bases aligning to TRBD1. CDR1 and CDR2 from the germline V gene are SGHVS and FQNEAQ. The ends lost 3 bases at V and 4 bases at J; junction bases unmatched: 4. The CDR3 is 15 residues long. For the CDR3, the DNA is TGTGCCAGCAGCTTTCGACAGGGGGTAGGAAACACCATATATTTT. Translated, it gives CASSFRQGVGNTIYF.

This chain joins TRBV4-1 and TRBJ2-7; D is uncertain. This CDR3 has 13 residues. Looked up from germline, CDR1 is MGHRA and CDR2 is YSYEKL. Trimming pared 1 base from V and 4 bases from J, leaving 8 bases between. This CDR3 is CASSQGRNYEQYV. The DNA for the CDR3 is TGCGCCAGCAGCCAAGGGCGGAATTACGAGCAGTACGTC.

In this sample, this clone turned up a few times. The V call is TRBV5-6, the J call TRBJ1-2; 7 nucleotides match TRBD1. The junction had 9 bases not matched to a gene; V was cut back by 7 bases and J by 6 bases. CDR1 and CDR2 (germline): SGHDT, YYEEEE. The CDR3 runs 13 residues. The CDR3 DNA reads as TGTGCCAGCCAATTCCAGGGGGGCCATGGCTACACCTTC. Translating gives CASQFQGGHGYTF.

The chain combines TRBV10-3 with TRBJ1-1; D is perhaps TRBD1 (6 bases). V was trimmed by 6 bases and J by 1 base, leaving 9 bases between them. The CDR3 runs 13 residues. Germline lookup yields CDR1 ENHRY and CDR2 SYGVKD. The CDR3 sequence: CAIRWTENTEAFF. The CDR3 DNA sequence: TGTGCCATCAGATGGACAGAGAACACTGAAGCTTTCTTT.

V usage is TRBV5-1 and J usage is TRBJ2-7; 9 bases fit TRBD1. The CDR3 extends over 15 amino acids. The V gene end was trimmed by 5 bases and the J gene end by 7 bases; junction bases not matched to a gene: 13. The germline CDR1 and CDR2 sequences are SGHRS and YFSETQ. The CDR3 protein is CASRSGQGGPWEQYF. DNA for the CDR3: TGCGCCAGCAGGTCGGGACAGGGAGGGCCTTGGGAGCAGTACTTC. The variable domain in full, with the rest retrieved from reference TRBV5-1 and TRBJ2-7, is KAGVTQTPRYLIKTRGQQVTLSCSPISGHRSVSWYQQTPGQGLQFLFEYFSETQRNKGNFPGRFSGRQFSNSRSEMNVSTLELGDSALYLCASRSGQGGPWEQYFGPGTRLTVT.

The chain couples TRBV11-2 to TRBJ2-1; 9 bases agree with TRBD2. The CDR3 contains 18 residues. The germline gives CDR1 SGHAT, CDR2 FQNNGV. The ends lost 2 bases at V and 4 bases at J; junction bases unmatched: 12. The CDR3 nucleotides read TGTGCCAGCAGCTTAAGGAGTACAGCGGGGGGCGGGTACAATGAGCAGTTCTTC. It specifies CASSLRSTAGGGYNEQFF.

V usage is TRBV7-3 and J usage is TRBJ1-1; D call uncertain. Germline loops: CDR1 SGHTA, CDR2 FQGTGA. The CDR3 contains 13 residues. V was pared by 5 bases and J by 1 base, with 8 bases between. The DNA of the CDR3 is TGTGCCAGCAGCCTCCAGGAGAACACTGAAGCTTTCTTT. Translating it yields CASSLQENTEAFF.